The TCR beta chain under discussion was sequenced for a study of shared clonotypes between healthy human individuals. Per germline, CDR1 MDHEN and CDR2 SYDVKM. CDR3 length equals 16 residues. Trimming took 5 bases from V and 5 from J, leaving 19 bases between them. Authors' data handling: Owing to the provision of junction-only sequences devoid of quality scores by immunoSEQ, filtering differed. This table comes from immunoSEQ multiplex PCR, and its TCRdb copy is limited to in-frame clones, with some not included. The V and J calls and clone size were taken over from that table, and D and trimming were inferred from the DNA. Of about 1.5 million clones in the sample, under 99% were seen once.

Sequences were obtained from naive CD4+ T cells sorted from blood. Documented subset: CD45RA+ positively selected. The clonotype was recovered from a man in his thirties or forties in good health. The chain has TRBV28 and TRBJ1-5, with TRBD1 as a possible D gene (6 bases). CDR3 sequence: CASSATLGQGHQPQHF. Written as DNA, the CDR3 is TGTGCCAGCAGTGCGACGTTAGGGCAGGGGCATCAGCCCCAGCATTTT.